The 9 T cell receptor beta chains below all came from one sample that was sequenced in a study of blood T cell repertoires in COVID-19. Profiled with immunoSEQ multiplex PCR; TCRdb holds only in-frame clones, not every one. The sample lists 150,000 to 200,000 clones, around 76% occurring once. Material: peripheral blood. The receptors were gathered from a woman in her 70s with acute or convalescent COVID-19.

The V call is TRBV6-6, the J call TRBJ1-1; 10 positions match TRBD1. J lost 1 base, V lost 8 bases, and 1 base had no gene match. CDR1 and CDR2 (germline): MNHNY, SVGAGI (reference sequence). The CDR3 totals 13 residues. The DNA for the CDR3 is TGTGCCAGCGGGACAGGGGCGAACACTGAAGCTTTCTTT. Protein: CASGTGANTEAFF.

The rearrangement joins TRBV6-5 to TRBJ2-3; D gene uncertain. The CDR3 extends over 14 amino acids. Germline V CDR1 and CDR2: MNHEY, SVGAGI. V dropped 6 bases and J dropped 0 bases, with 10 bases sitting between them. CDR3 sequence: CASRTATSTDTQYF. The CDR3 nucleotides are TGTGCCAGCAGAACAGCCACTAGCACAGATACGCAGTATTTT.

The rearrangement links TRBV19 to TRBJ2-4; 8 nucleotides match TRBD1. This CDR3 has 15 amino acids. The V segment lost 5 bases and the J segment 2 bases; nucleotides outside the gene matches: 5. From germline, CDR1 is LNHDA and CDR2 SQIVND (reference sequence). The CDR3 coding sequence is TGTGCCAGTAGTCTCCAGGGGGCCTCCAAAAACATTCAGTACTTC. This sequence encodes CASSLQGASKNIQYF.

The J gene is TRBJ2-7, the V gene TRBV6-2 or TRBV6-3, with 7 nucleotides matching TRBD1. V shed 4 bases, J shed 2 bases, and the junction held 2 bases outside the gene matches. The CDR3 covers 13 residues. CDR1 is MNHEY, CDR2 SVGEGT, per germline. The CDR3 region is CASSWGQPYEQYF. The CDR3 region has the DNA TGTGCCAGCAGTTGGGGACAGCCCTACGAGCAGTACTTC.

The chain carries TRBV28 and TRBJ2-4; possible D gene TRBD1, 5 bases. This CDR3 has 17 amino acids. Germline V lookup: CDR1 MDHEN, CDR2 SYDVKM. V lost 5 bases and J 2 bases, leaving 19 bases between the germline ends. CDR3 bases: TGTGCCAGCAGTCCCCCGACAGCCCTGAGGACCAAAAACATTCAGTACTTC. It is translated as CASSPPTALRTKNIQYF.

The chain uses TRBV30 and TRBJ1-1; D possibly corresponds to TRBD1 (5 bases). The V gene lost 3 bases and the J gene lost 0 bases, with 14 bases spanning the gap. The CDR3 totals 15 residues. The germline gives CDR1 GTSNPN, CDR2 SVGIG (reference sequence). CDR3 region: CAWSGRGGMNTEAFF. The CDR3 coding sequence is TGTGCCTGGAGCGGACGTGGGGGGATGAACACTGAAGCTTTCTTT.

This clone showed up just a few times. The CDR3 here is CASQGENTEAFF. For the CDR3, the DNA is TGTGCCAGCCAGGGGGAGAACACTGAAGCTTTCTTT. The chain carries TRBV12-3 or TRBV12-4 and TRBJ1-1, with 7 bases that match TRBD1. V shed 8 bases and J 1 base; nucleotides not matched to a gene: 1. The CDR3 loop spans 12 amino acids.

The chain couples TRBV5-5 to TRBJ2-7; D may be TRBD1 (5 bases). The germline gives CDR1 SGHKS, CDR2 YYEKEE (reference sequence). V shed 6 bases and J shed 5 bases, with 15 bases lying between them. The CDR3 extends over 13 amino acids. The CDR3 coding sequence is TGTGCCAGCAACTACAGGAATCGCGACGAGCAGTACTTC. Translated, it gives CASNYRNRDEQYF.

This CDR3 is CASSAYPSGTGLYEQYF. In DNA, the CDR3 is TGTGCCAGCAGCGCATACCCCTCGGGGACAGGGCTATACGAGCAGTACTTC. The J gene is TRBJ2-7, the V gene TRBV7-2; the match to TRBD1 covers 9 bases. CDR1 is SGHTA, CDR2 FQGNSA, per germline. The CDR3 has 17 residues. Unmatched junction bases numbered 15, after V lost 5 bases and J lost 4 bases.